This record concerns one T cell receptor beta chain sequence. This sample stems from a study of blood T cell repertoires in COVID-19. As for the study in general: The United States, Italy and Spain provided the acute and convalescent COVID-19 samples. PBMCs, B-cell-depleted T cells, or T cells provided the cDNA or gDNA that made up the material.

CDR3 length equals 15 residues. V was shortened by 1 base and J by 2 bases, with 12 bases between the two germline ends. Germline assignment: CDR1 LGHDT and CDR2 YNNKEL (reference sequence). In the study's own analysis: Nucleated cell counts were estimated from reference gene primer amplification. Here immunoSEQ multiplex PCR was the method, and the copy in TCRdb shows in-frame clones only, minus some. That table gives V, J and clone size, and the DNA gave D and trimming. The profile shows approximately 120,000 clones, more than 80% of them singletons. V is TRBV3-1 (or the pseudogene TRBV3-2) and J is TRBJ2-7; the D gene is possibly TRBD2 (6 bases). Sequences were obtained from peripheral blood. This TCR was recovered from a human donor in a cohort sampled during active COVID-19. This chain's CDR3 is CASSQAGVRAYEQYF. The CDR3 bases are TGTGCCAGCAGCCAAGCGGGAGTAAGAGCCTACGAGCAGTACTTC.